This TCR beta chain was recovered during a study of graft-versus-host responses after intestinal transplantation. The overall study: Every recipient underwent anti-thymocyte globulin induction, then tacrolimus and steroids for around three years.

Produced via immunoSEQ multiplex PCR; TCRdb's table is partial and in-frame only. The table includes roughly 96,000 clones, roughly nine tenths detected once. The CDR3 totals 12 residues. CDR1 is MNHNY, CDR2 SVGAGI, per germline (reference sequence). V gave up 2 bases and J gave up 7 bases, with 9 bases separating them. Overall study findings and caveats: Allografts of patients with graft-donor T cell macrochimerism showed high graft-versus-host to host-versus-graft clone ratios. Recipient marrow harbored GvH clones, some of which surfaced first in ileum or blood.

Details on this clone: The antigen remains unidentified.

The receptor was derived from a human donor who received an intestinal transplant. V gene TRBV6-6 combines with J gene TRBJ2-7, with D tentatively TRBD1 (5 bases). The sequenced sample was unstimulated CD8+ T cells sorted from spleen or lymph node cells, obtained before intestinal transplant. CDR3 region: CASSYVRAEQYF. Here the CDR3 DNA reads TGTGCCAGCAGTTACGTCAGGGCGGAGCAGTACTTC.